The next 17 T cell receptor beta chains were all read from a single sample in a study of beta chain features in type 1 diabetes. The investigators reverse transcribed all of the isolated RNA, so they sequenced expressed TCRB transcripts. Measured with immunoSEQ multiplex PCR; TCRdb has only the in-frame clones, and not every one. The table includes under 450,000 clones, approximately 15% detected once. Sequencing used naive CD4+ T cells from blood. These receptors came from a young man in good health.

V is TRBV30 and J is TRBJ2-3; D uncertain. The CDR3 runs 15 residues. Germline CDR1 GTSNPN, CDR2 SVGIG (reference sequence). V shed 0 bases and J shed 0 bases, with 10 bases lying between them. The DNA for the CDR3 is TGTGCCTGGAGTGTCTCGCAAGCGAGCACAGATACGCAGTATTTT. Its translation: CAWSVSQASTDTQYF.

The V and J genes are TRBV9 and TRBJ2-3, with 12 bases that match TRBD2. The V segment lost 4 bases and the J segment 6 bases; nucleotides outside the gene matches: 15. The CDR3 consists of 18 residues. Germline V gene data show CDR1 as SGDLS and CDR2 as YYNGEE. CDR3 nucleotide sequence: TGTGCCAGCAGCCCTAAGGCCCAGACTAGCGGGAGTTTCGATACGCAGTATTTT. The encoded protein is CASSPKAQTSGSFDTQYF.

This clone was found a few times. The chain recombines TRBV11-3 with TRBJ2-3; no definite D call. The germline V and J ends were trimmed by 1 base and 2 bases, with 10 bases remaining between them. This CDR3 has 15 residues. Germline V gene data show CDR1 as SGHNT and CDR2 as YENEEA. CDR3 loop: CASSLVGWYTDTQYF. DNA for the CDR3: TGTGCCAGCAGCTTAGTTGGCTGGTACACAGATACGCAGTATTTT.

This clone was counted only a few times. The J gene is TRBJ2-7, the V gene TRBV29-1, with 7 bases aligning to TRBD2. With V trimmed by 7 bases and J by 2 bases, 2 bases remained unmatched. This CDR3 has 11 residues. Germline V gene lookup returns CDR1 SQVTM and CDR2 ANQGSEA. CDR3 nucleotide sequence: TGCAGCGGCGGGGGTACCTACGAGCAGTACTTC. This gives the protein CSGGGTYEQYF.

This clone showed up just a few times. The rearrangement links TRBV30 to TRBJ1-2, with D perhaps matching TRBD1 (5 bases). CDR1 GTSNPN and CDR2 SVGIG come from the germline V gene (reference sequence). Trimming pared 2 bases from V and 6 bases from J, leaving 13 bases between. The CDR3 consists of 13 residues. CDR3 DNA sequence: TGTGCCTGGAGTCCATCAGGGCAGGATGGCTACACCTTC. This encodes CAWSPSGQDGYTF.

About this clone itself: Other DNA sequences in this specimen translate into the identical CDR3. The V gene is TRBV6-5, the J gene TRBJ1-1; TRBD1 might be the D (6 bases). There are 11 residues in the CDR3. V was clipped by 6 bases and J by 10 bases, with 12 bases between them. The V gene's germline CDR1 is MNHEY and CDR2 SVGAGI. The CDR3 region is CASSRGGSAFF. The CDR3 DNA reads TGTGCCAGCAGCCGAGGGGGATCAGCTTTCTTT.

The CDR3 coding sequence is TGTGCCAGCAAACAGGCGGCAAAAGAGACCCAGTACTTC. This codes for CASKQAAKETQYF. This rearrangement joins TRBV6-5 to TRBJ2-5; possible D gene TRBD1, 5 bases. This CDR3 is built from 13 residues. The V gene's germline CDR1 is MNHEY and CDR2 SVGAGI. V lost 7 bases and J 3 bases, leaving 12 bases between the germline ends.

This clone was seen a handful of times. The chain is built from TRBV23-1 and TRBJ1-1; D gene unclear. TRBV23-1 is flagged as an ORF with uncertain function. V lost 8 bases and J lost 1, with 14 bases in between. This CDR3 comprises 14 residues. Here the CDR3 reads CASLPGGPNTEAFF. The CDR3 region has the DNA TGCGCCAGCCTTCCAGGTGGACCGAACACTGAAGCTTTCTTT.

The chain has TRBV6-1 and TRBJ2-3; 13 positions match TRBD2. The CDR3 spans 16 residues. Germline V gives CDR1 MNHNS, CDR2 SASEGT. V lost 4 bases, J lost 3 bases, and 4 bases stayed unmatched. Here the CDR3 DNA reads TGTGCCAGCAGTGCACTAGCGGGAGGGCCGACAGATACGCAGTATTTT. It specifies CASSALAGGPTDTQYF.

This sequence joins TRBV20-1 and TRBJ2-5; possibly TRBD2 for D (6 bases). V shed 3 bases and J shed 12 bases, with 14 bases lying between them. Germline V gene lookup returns CDR1 DFQATT and CDR2 SNEGSKA (reference sequence). The CDR3 has 11 residues. The CDR3 DNA reads TGCAGTGCTAGCCTGGGACTCTTAAAGTACTTC. Its translation is CSASLGLLKYF.

This clone was seen only a few times. The chain combines TRBV6-6 with TRBJ2-1; TRBD2 agrees at 10 bases. V lost 3 bases and J lost 6; bases outside the gene matches: 5. Germline lookup yields CDR1 MNHNY and CDR2 SVGAGI (reference sequence). The CDR3 spans 15 residues. The CDR3 DNA sequence: TGTGCCAGCAGTTATGGGACTAGCGACCCCAATGAGCAGTTCTTC. This encodes CASSYGTSDPNEQFF.

This chain uses TRBV7-2 with TRBJ2-2; tentatively, D is TRBD1 (6 bases). The CDR3 loop spans 15 amino acids. Germline assignment: CDR1 SGHTA and CDR2 FQGNSA. V lost 3 bases and J 2 bases, leaving 10 bases between the germline ends. The CDR3 is CASSFRQVNTGELFF. The CDR3, as DNA: TGTGCCAGCAGCTTCCGACAGGTTAACACCGGGGAGCTGTTTTTT.

V and J are TRBV18 and TRBJ1-5; tentative D call: TRBD1 (6 bases). Germline CDR1 and CDR2: KGHSH and LQKENI. V lost 3 bases, J lost 1 base, and 13 bases lay in between. This CDR3 comprises 16 residues. CDR3 residues: CASSPSERGSNQPQHF. The CDR3 DNA is TGTGCCAGCTCACCGTCAGAAAGGGGGAGCAATCAGCCCCAGCATTTT.

This clone was recorded a few times. The chain joins TRBV30 to TRBJ1-2; D remains ambiguous. CDR3 length: 11 residues. CDR1 is GTSNPN, CDR2 SVGIG, per germline (reference sequence). Trimming stripped 0 bases from V and 7 bases from J, with 6 bases between. The CDR3: CAWSVRIGYTF. The CDR3 DNA reads as TGTGCCTGGAGTGTACGAATTGGCTACACCTTC.

This clone was seen a few times. This rearrangement joins TRBV5-1 to TRBJ2-1; TRBD1 matches 7 bases. The V segment lost 1 base and the J segment 12 bases; nucleotides outside the gene matches: 7. CDR1 and CDR2 (germline): SGHRS, YFSETQ. The CDR3 has 13 amino acids. This chain's CDR3 is CASSLNLAGGQFF. CDR3 DNA sequence: TGCGCCAGCAGCTTGAATCTAGCAGGGGGGCAGTTCTTC.

This clone was seen repeatedly, ten times or more. The chain couples TRBV29-1 to TRBJ2-7; TRBD1 aligns across 8 bases. Germline lookup yields CDR1 SQVTM and CDR2 ANQGSEA. The CDR3 has 12 amino acids. Germline trimming cut 6 bases from V and 5 bases from J; bases unmatched to any gene: 6. This CDR3 is CSVRTGTHEQYF. The CDR3 nucleotides are TGCAGCGTACGGACAGGGACCCACGAGCAGTACTTC.

This clone was seen more than once but under ten times. The J gene is TRBJ2-3, the V gene TRBV6-5, with TRBD2 matching 7 bases. Germline CDR1 MNHEY, CDR2 SVGAGI. The CDR3 consists of 15 residues. With 6 bases clipped from V and 1 base from J, the junction kept 7 bases outside the gene matches. The CDR3 region has the DNA TGTGCCAGCAGGTCCGCGGGAGAAGGCACAGATACGCAGTATTTT. Translation gives CASRSAGEGTDTQYF.